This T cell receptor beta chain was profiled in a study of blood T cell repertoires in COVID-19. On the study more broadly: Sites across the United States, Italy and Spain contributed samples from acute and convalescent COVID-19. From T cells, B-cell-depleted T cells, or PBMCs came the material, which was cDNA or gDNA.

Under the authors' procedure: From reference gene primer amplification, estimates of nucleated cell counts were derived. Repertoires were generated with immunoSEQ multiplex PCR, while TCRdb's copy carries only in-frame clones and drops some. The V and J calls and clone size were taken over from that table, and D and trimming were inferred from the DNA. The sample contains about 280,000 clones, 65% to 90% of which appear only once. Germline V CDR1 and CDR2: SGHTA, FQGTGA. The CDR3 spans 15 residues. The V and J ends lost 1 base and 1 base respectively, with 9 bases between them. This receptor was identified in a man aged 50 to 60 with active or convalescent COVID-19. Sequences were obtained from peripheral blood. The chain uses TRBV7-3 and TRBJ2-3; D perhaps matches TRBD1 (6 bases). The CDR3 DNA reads TGTGCCAGCAGCTTAAGGGGACAACGCACAGATACGCAGTATTTT. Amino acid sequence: CASSLRGQRTDTQYF.